The clone carrying this T cell receptor beta chain has only a few counts. Its matching antigen is unknown. Germline values: CDR1 MNHEY, CDR2 SMNVEV (reference sequence). Losses at the gene ends were 5 bases for V and 5 bases for J; bases not matched to a gene: 5. The CDR3 loop spans 14 amino acids. The data originate from a study of T-cell memory formation after mild COVID-19. Study-wide results and caveats: Some responding clones appeared in pre-infection memory, suggesting cross-reactive memory joined. Chiefly within CM and EM were the contracting CD4+ clones; CD8+ ones were within EMRA.

TCR alpha and TCR beta cDNA libraries carrying sample barcodes and UMIs were produced by 5'RACE using constant-segment primers. Using its own MiXCR run on the 5' RACE reads, TCRdb lists one record per CDR3 protein. Of over 500,000 distinct CDR3 sequences listed, roughly a sixth were seen once; the top ten hold about 8.6%. Sequencing was performed on PBMCs or a T cell subset sorted from them (not recorded which). The V gene is TRBV27, the J gene TRBJ2-1; 8 nucleotides agree with TRBD2. The sequence derives from an adult woman who had mild COVID-19 (a few samples of this study predate the infection). Cell type and time point are not known. The CDR3 DNA reads TGTGCCAGCAGTGACAGGCGGGGGGACAATGAGCAGTTCTTC. Translated: CASSDRRGDNEQFF.